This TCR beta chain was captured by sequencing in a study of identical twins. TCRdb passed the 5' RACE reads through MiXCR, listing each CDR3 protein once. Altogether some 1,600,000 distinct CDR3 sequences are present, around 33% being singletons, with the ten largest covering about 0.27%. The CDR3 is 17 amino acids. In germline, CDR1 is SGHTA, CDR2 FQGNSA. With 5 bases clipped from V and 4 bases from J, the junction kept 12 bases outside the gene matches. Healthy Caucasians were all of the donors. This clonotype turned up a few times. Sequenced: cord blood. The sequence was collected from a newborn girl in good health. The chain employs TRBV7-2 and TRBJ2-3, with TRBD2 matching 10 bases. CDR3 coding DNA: TGTGCCAGCAGCATAACTATTAGCGGGGGGTTGTCAGATACGCAGTATTTT. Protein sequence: CASSITISGGLSDTQYF.